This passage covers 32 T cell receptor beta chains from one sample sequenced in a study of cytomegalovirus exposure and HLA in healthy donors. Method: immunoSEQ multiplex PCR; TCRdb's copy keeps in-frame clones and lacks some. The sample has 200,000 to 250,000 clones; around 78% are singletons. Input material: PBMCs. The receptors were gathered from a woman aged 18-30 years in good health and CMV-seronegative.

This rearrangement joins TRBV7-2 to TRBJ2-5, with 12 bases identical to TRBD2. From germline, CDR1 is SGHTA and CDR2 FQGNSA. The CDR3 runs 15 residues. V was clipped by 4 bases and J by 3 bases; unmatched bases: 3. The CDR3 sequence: CASSSRLAGEETQYF. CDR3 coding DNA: TGTGCCAGCAGCTCCCGACTAGCGGGAGAAGAGACCCAGTACTTC. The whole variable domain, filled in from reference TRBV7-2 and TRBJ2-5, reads GAGVSQSPSNKVTEKGKDVELRCDPISGHTALYWYRQSLGQGLEFLIYFQGNSAPDKSGLPSDRFSAERTGGSVSTLTIQRTQQEDSAVYLCASSSRLAGEETQYFGPGTRLLVL.

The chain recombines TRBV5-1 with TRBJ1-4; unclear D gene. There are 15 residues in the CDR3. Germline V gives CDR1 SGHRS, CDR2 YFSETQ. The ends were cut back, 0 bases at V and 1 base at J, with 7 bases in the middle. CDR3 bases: TGCGCCAGCAGCTTGGGGGAGGTAACTAATGAAAAACTGTTTTTT. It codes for CASSLGEVTNEKLFF.

The CDR3 here is CASQSSGRVETQYF. In nucleotides, the CDR3 is TGTGCCAGCCAAAGTAGCGGGAGGGTGGAGACCCAGTACTTC. This chain connects TRBV6-1 to TRBJ2-5, with TRBD2 identical over 11 bases. Trimming cost V 8 bases and J 5 bases; bases outside gene matches: 7. Germline loops: CDR1 MNHNS, CDR2 SASEGT. The CDR3 has 14 residues.

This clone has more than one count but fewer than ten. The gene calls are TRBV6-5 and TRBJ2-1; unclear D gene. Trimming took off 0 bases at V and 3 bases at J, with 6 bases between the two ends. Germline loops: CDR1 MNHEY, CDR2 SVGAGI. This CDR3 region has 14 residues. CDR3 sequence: CASSYSVVYNEQFF. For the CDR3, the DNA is TGTGCCAGCAGTTACTCGGTGGTCTACAATGAGCAGTTCTTC.

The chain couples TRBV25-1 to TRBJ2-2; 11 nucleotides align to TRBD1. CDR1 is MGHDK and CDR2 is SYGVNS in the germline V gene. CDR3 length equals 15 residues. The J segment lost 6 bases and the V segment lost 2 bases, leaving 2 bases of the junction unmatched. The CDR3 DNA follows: TGTGCCAGCAGTGAACAGGGACAGGGGGCCGGGGAGCTGTTTTTT. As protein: CASSEQGQGAGELFF.

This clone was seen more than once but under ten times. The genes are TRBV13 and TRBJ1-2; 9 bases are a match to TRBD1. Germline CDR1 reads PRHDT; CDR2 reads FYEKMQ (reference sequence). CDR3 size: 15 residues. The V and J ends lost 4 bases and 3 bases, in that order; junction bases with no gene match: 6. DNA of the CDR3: TGTGCCAGCAGCTACGAGGACAGGGGAGACTATGGCTACACCTTC. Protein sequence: CASSYEDRGDYGYTF.

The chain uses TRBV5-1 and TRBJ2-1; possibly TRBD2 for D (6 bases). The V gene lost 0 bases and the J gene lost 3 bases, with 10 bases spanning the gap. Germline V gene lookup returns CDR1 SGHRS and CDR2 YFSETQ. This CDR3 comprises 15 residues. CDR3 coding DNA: TGCGCCAGCAGCTTGGTTGCGGGATTCTACAATGAGCAGTTCTTC. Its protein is CASSLVAGFYNEQFF.

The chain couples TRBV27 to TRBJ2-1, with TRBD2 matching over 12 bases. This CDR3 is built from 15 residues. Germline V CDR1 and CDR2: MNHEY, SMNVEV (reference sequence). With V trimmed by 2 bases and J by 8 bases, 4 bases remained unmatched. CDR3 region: CASSLASGGAYEQFF. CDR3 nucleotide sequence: TGTGCCAGCAGTTTAGCTAGCGGGGGGGCGTATGAGCAGTTCTTC.

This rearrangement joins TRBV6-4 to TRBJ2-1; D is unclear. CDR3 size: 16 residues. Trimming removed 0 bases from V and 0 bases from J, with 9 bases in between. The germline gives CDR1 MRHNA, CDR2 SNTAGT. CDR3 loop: CASSDSTPSSYNEQFF. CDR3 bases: TGTGCCAGCAGTGACTCGACCCCGAGCTCCTACAATGAGCAGTTCTTC.

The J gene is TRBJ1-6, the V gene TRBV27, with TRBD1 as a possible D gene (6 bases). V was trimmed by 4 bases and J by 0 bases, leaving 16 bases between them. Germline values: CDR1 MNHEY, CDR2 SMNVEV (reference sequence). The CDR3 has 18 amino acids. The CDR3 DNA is TGTGCCAGCAGTTCCCGCGACAGGTCGAGCTCCTATAATTCACCCCTCCACTTT. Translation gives CASSSRDRSSSYNSPLHF.

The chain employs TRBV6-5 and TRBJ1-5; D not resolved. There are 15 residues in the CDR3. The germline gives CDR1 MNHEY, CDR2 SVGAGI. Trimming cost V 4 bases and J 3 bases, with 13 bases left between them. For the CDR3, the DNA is TGTGCCAGCAGTTCGGCCCCGAGGGCCAATCAGCCCCAGCATTTT. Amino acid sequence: CASSSAPRANQPQHF.

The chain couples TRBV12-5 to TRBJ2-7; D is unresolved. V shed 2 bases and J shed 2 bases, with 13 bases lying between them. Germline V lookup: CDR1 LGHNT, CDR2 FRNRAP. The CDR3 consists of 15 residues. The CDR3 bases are TGTGCTAGTGGTTTGATGCCCCAACACGCCTACGAGCAGTACTTC. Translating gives CASGLMPQHAYEQYF. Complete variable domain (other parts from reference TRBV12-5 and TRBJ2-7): DARVTQTPRHKVTEMGQEVTMRCQPILGHNTVFWYRQTMMQGLELLAYFRNRAPLDDSGMPKDRFSAEMPDATLATLKIQPSEPRDSAVYFCASGLMPQHAYEQYFGPGTRLTVT.

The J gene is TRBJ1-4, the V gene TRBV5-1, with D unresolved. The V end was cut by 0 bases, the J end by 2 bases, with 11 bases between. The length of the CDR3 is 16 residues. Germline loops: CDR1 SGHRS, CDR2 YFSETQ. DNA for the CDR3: TGCGCCAGCAGCTTGGGATCGGGAGTCACTAATGAAAAACTGTTTTTT. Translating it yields CASSLGSGVTNEKLFF.

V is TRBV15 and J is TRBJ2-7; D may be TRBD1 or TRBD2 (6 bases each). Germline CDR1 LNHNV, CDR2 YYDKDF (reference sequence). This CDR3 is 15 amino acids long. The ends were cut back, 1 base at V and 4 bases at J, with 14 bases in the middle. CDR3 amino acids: CATSRGGQGRYEQYF. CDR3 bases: TGTGCCACCAGCAGAGGGGGGCAGGGGAGGTACGAGCAGTACTTC.

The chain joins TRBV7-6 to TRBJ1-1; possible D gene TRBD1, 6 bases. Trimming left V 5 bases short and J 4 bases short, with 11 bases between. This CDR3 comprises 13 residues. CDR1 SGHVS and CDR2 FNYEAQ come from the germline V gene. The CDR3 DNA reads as TGTGCCAGCAGCGAAGGGACAATCACTGAAGCTTTCTTT. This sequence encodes CASSEGTITEAFF.

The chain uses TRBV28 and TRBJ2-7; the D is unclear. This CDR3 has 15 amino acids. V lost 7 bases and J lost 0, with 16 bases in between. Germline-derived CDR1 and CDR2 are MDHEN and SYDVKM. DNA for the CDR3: TGTGCCAGCAAAGTGGTGGGAACGAACTCCTACGAGCAGTACTTC. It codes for CASKVVGTNSYEQYF.

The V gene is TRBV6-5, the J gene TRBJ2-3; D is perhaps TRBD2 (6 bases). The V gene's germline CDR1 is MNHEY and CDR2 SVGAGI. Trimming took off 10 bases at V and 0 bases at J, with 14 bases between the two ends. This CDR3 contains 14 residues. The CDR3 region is CATGPGLSTDTQYF. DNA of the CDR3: TGTGCCACCGGGCCGGGACTGAGCACAGATACGCAGTATTTT.

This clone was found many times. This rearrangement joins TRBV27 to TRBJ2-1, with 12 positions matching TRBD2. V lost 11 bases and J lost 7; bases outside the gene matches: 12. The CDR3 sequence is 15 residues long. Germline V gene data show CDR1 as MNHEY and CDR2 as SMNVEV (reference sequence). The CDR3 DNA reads TGTGCCGCGTCTAGCGGGGGGGCTGGGGTGAATGAGCAGTTCTTC. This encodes CAASSGGAGVNEQFF.

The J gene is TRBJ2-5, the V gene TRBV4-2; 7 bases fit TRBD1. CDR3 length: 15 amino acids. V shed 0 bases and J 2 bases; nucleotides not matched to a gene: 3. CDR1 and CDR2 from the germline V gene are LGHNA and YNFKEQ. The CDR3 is CASSQEGQRQETQYF. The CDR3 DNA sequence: TGTGCCAGCAGCCAAGAGGGACAGAGACAAGAGACCCAGTACTTC.

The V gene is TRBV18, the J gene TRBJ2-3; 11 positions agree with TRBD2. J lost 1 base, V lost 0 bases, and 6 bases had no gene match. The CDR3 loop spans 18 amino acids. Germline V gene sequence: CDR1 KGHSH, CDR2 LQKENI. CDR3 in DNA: TGTGCCAGCTCACCACCTAAGACGGGACTAGCGGGCACAGATACGCAGTATTTT. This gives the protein CASSPPKTGLAGTDTQYF.

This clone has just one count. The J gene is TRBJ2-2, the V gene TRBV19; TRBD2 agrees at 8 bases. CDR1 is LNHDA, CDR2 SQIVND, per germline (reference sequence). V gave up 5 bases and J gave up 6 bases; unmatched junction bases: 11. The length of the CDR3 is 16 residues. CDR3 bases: TGTGCCAGTAGTCCGGGGGGCGGGAGGAGGTCCGGGGAGCTGTTTTTT. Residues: CASSPGGGRRSGELFF.

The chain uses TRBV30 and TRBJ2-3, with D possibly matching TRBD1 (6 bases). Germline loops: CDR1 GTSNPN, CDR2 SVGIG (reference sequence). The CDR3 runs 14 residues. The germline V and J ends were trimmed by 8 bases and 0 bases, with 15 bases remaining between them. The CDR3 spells CAGKTGPSTDTQYF. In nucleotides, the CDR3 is TGTGCCGGGAAAACAGGGCCCAGCACAGATACGCAGTATTTT.

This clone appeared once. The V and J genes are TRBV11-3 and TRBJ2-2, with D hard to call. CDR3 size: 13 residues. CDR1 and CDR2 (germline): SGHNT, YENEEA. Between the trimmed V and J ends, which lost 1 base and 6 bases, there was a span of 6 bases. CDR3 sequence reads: CASSLGGAGELFF. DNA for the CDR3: TGTGCCAGCAGCTTAGGTGGGGCCGGGGAGCTGTTTTTT.

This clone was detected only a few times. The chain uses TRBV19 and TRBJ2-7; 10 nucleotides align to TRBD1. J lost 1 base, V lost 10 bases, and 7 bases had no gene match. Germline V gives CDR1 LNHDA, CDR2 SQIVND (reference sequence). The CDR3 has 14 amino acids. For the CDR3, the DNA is TGTGCCACTCGGACAGGGGGGAATTCCTACGAGCAGTACTTC. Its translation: CATRTGGNSYEQYF.

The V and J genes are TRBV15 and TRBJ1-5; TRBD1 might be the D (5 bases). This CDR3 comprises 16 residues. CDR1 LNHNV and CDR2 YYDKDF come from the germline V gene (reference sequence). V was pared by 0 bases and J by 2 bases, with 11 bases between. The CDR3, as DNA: TGTGCCACCAGCAGAGACCCCGACAGAGGCAATCAGCCCCAGCATTTT. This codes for CATSRDPDRGNQPQHF.

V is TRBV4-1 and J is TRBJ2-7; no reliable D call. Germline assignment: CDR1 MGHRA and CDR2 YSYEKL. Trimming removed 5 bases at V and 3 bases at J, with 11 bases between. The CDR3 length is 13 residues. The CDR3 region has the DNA TGCGCCAGCAGCGAGGACCAGTTCTACGAGCAGTACTTC. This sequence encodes CASSEDQFYEQYF.

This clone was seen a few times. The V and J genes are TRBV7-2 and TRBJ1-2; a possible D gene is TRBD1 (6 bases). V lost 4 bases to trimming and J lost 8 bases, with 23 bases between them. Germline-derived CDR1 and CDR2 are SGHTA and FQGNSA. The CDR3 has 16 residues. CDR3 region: CASSWRQENLLEGYTF. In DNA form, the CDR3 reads TGTGCCAGCAGCTGGAGACAGGAGAACCTGCTAGAGGGCTACACCTTC.

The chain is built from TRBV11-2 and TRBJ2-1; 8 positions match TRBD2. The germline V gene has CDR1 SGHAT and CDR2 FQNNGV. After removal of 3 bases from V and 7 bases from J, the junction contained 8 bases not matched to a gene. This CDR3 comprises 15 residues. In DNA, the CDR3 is TGTGCCAGCAGCTTTAGGAGCGGGAGTTTGAATGAGCAGTTCTTC. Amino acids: CASSFRSGSLNEQFF.

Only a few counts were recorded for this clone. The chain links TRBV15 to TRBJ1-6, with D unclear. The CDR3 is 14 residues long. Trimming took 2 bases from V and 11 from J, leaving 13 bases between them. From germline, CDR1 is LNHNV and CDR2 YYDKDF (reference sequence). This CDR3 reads CATSRYPPGPPLHF. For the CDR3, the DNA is TGTGCCACCAGCAGATATCCCCCAGGACCACCCCTCCACTTT.

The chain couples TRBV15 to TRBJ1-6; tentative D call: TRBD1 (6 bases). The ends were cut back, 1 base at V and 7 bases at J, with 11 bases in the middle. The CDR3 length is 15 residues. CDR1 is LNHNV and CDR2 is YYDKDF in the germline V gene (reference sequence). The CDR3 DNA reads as TGTGCCACCAGCAGAGGGACCGGACAGAATTCACCCCTCCACTTT. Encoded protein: CATSRGTGQNSPLHF.

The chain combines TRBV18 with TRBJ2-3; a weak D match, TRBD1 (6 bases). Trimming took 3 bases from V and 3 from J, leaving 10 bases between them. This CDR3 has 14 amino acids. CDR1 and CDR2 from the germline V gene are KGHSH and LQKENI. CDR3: CASSPPTGTDTQYF. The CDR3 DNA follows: TGTGCCAGCTCACCGCCGACAGGTACAGATACGCAGTATTTT.

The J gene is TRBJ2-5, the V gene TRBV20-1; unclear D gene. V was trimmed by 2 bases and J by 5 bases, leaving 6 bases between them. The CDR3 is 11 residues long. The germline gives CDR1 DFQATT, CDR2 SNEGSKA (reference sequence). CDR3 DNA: TGCAGTGCTAGAATTTCCGAGACCCAGTACTTC. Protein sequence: CSARISETQYF.